The T cell receptor beta chain described here comes from a study of cytomegalovirus exposure and HLA in healthy donors. Overall study: Most genotyped donors, about 81% of 300 to 400, had Caucasian-associated genetic ancestry. Points from the study as a whole: An analysis done earlier found most TCR beta V segments productive about 87% or about 30% of the time. Most of the CMV-associated TCR beta chains (in a later analysis) appeared to be HLA-restricted.

Germline V lookup: CDR1 SSHAT, CDR2 FNYEAQ (reference sequence). The CDR3 extends over 15 amino acids. All donors participated as healthy donors of bone marrow. This clone was seen only once. Its antigen is unknown. At one of its ends the junction is not consistent with the germline gene, which may arise from a read error. This PCR relied on a set of 60 Vbeta primers and 13 Jbeta primers. Clones were read by immunoSEQ multiplex PCR, and TCRdb kept only the in-frame ones, dropping some. The sample consists of some 200,000 clones, under 85% of them appearing once. Material for sequencing was PBMCs. This clonotype was obtained from a man aged 45-60 years in good health and CMV-seronegative. J is TRBJ2-5 and V is TRBV7-7; 8 bases match TRBD1. The CDR3 loop is CASSPGTGLQETQYF. In DNA form, the CDR3 reads TGTGCTAGCAGCCCTGGGACAGGCTTACAAGAGACCCAGTACTTC.